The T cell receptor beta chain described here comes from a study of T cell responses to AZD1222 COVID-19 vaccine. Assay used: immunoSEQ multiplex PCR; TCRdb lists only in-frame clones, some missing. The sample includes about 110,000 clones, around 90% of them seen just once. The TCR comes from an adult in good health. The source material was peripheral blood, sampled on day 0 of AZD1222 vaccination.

CDR3 nucleotide sequence: TGTGCCAGCAGTTCCATGCCCAGAGGAGGGAGAGGTGATACGCAGTATTTT. Translating gives CASSSMPRGGRGDTQYF. The chain recombines TRBV27 with TRBJ2-3; perhaps TRBD2 as D (6 bases). The CDR3 contains 17 residues. The germline CDR1 and CDR2 sequences are MNHEY and SMNVEV (reference sequence). Trimming cost V 4 bases and J 6 bases, with 23 bases left between them.